This T cell receptor beta chain was identified during a study of blood T cells in healthy people across ages (dated by TCRdb to between 2015 and 2016). In the study overall: In model experiments, template switching captured about one uniquely barcoded TCR beta cDNA molecule for every two T cells. To track age-related changes in TCR beta repertoire diversity, the study relied on deep sequencing normalized with unique cDNA molecular identifiers. The donors were divided into four age groups: young (average roughly 17 years), middle-aged (approximately 42), aged (approximately 59) and long-lived (around 80). To avoid experimental bias, donors of different ages were randomly spread across the sequencing lanes. Using the same blood draw, the study looked at two additional independent replicas of 1 million unique cDNA reads for two donors, one aged 18 to 30 and the other aged 80 or older.

As to this clonotype: Its antigen remains undetermined. Nothing much larger sits one base from this clone, and base qualities are not available.

From a lookup of the germline V gene (reference sequence), CDR1 and CDR2 are DFQATT and SNEGSKA. The CDR3 starts with the cysteine, ends with the phenylalanine, and has 14 residues. Kept here is only the CDR3 DNA, which spans 42 bases and is read in frame from base 1. Germline trimming: 5 bases from V, 0 bases from J; junction bases outside gene matches: 0. The 39 donors, aged about 6 to 90 years, were systemically healthy Caucasian individuals from Russia. Each donor gave roughly 9.5 milliliters of peripheral blood, collected into EDTA-treated Vacutainer tubes. Ficoll-Paque density-gradient centrifugation was used to isolate PBMCs, with at least 7 million obtained per sample. Total RNA was extracted from PBMCs with Trizol reagent, with at least 5.5 micrograms obtained per sample. The percentages of naive CD45RAhigh/CD27high T cells were determined by flow cytometry on a PBMC aliquot from every donor.

Beyond this particular receptor, the publication reports: The long-lived group showed more naive CD4+ T cells, fewer expanded clones and increased TCR diversity than the aged group, suggesting age selection. A strong correlation was found between observed TCR beta diversity and the percentage of naive T cells measured by flow cytometry. The CMV infection status of donors was not known, potentially confounding age-related changes in expanded clonotypes. Bulk unsorted PBMC profiling prevented conclusive comparison of naive and antigen-experienced compartments. Total diversity estimates from one million sequenced T cells were considered lower bounds and underestimates. Observed TCR beta diversity per million T cells fell roughly linearly with age, and a significant reduction was already apparent by age around 36.

The library was produced with 5' RACE. TCRdb shows the sequencer as Illumina HiSeq 2500. The second PCR ran for roughly 7 to 12 cycles and used a J-beta primer mix along with a sample-barcoded 5' primer. A unique molecular identifier was introduced onto each TCR beta cDNA molecule by a template-switch 5' adaptor carrying 12 random nucleotides. At least 2.5 million CDR3-containing paired-end reads were obtained from each sample. First-strand cDNA synthesis was performed from all RNA using the Mint cDNA synthesis kit, with priming by a TRBC-specific oligonucleotide. Following uracil-DNA glycosylase treatment, a first 18-cycle PCR with universal primers M1SS and BC2_uni_R was performed on all cDNA. The paper's processing steps were these. Normalization of each sample was performed by random selection of 1 million high-quality reads, each carrying a distinct molecular identifier. Reads with shared molecular identifiers were discarded instead of being binned into consensus sequences. MiTCR, with a Q25 quality threshold and the strictest error-elimination algorithm, was used for CDR3 identification, clonotype clustering and error correction. Lower-bound total TCR beta diversity was estimated with a nonparametric unseen species model using Euler transformation. Clones were called with MiXCR by TCRdb after fastp trimmed the public reads at Q25, and only in-frame beta chains were retained. Each entry is one CDR3 protein sequence, shown with its most common DNA and genes. TCRdb, not the authors, supplied the V and J calls. This sample has some 1.5 million distinct CDR3 sequences in its table, and about 28% of those were observed once. The ten most abundant clones make up 7% to 9% of the sample.

This TCR came from a woman aged 25 to 45 in good health. The rearranged chain carries TRBV20-1 and TRBJ2-5; 13 central nucleotides agree with TRBD2. Input material: blood. The CDR3 sequence is CSAGLAGDQETQYF. The base sequence is TGCAGTGCTGGACTAGCGGGGGACCAAGAGACCCAGTACTTC.